Listed below are T cell receptor beta chains from one sample, sequenced in a study of graft-versus-host responses after intestinal transplantation. The assay was immunoSEQ multiplex PCR, and TCRdb's table has in-frame clones only and misses some. Here the sample spans about 120,000 clones, just over 90% being singletons. These receptors have no identified antigens. Sequenced here: unstimulated CD4+ T cells sorted from spleen or lymph node cells, sampled before transplant. The receptors shown here come from a human donor who was the organ donor for an intestinal transplant. Both conserved end residues are part of each CDR3. The D gene is left open where the match is weak. Size is omitted from some rows. Given values are once, few, many or a class for expanded clones.

TRBJ1-2	NA	NA	TRBV4-1	TGCGCCAGCAGCCAAGAGGGCCGCGGCGGTAATGGCTACACCTTC	CASSQEGRGGNGYTF
TRBJ1-5	NA	NA	TRBV27	TGTGCCAGCAGTTTAGAAGGGGGGCGTAGGCAGCCCCAGCATTTT	CASSLEGGRRQPQHF
TRBJ2-6	NA	NA	TRBV7-8	TGTGCCAGCAGCGCGGGACCTTACTCTGGGGCCAACGTCCTGACTTTC	CASSAGPYSGANVLTF
TRBJ1-1	TRBD1	NA	TRBV7-9	TGTGCCAGCAGCGCACGGACAGGGTTGAACACTGAAGCTTTCTTT	CASSARTGLNTEAFF
TRBJ1-2	NA	NA	TRBV2	TGTGCCAGCAGTAAGGATGGCTACACCTTC	CASSKDGYTF
TRBJ2-3	NA	NA	TRBV19	TGTGCCTCCCGGCGCGGCGGAGCCGGGGAAGCAGATACGCAGTATTTT	CASRRGGAGEADTQYF
TRBJ2-7	NA	NA	TRBV7-8	TGTGCCAGCAGCTTCCTCAGAGGGTCCTCCTACGAGCAGTACTTC	CASSFLRGSSYEQYF
TRBJ1-1	NA	once	TRBV6-5	TGTGCCAGCAGCCGGGACGGAAACACTGAAGCTTTCTTT	CASSRDGNTEAFF
TRBJ2-3	NA	NA	TRBV11-3	TGTGCCAGCAGCTTAGGACAGGCGTTCAGGGATACGCAGTATTTT	CASSLGQAFRDTQYF
TRBJ2-3	NA	NA	TRBV9	TGTGCCAGCAGCGTAGAGGGGGGAAGGCCAGATACGCAGTATTTT	CASSVEGGRPDTQYF
TRBJ1-1	NA	NA	TRBV10-3	TGTGCCATCAGTGAGGGGGGGACCAACGCTGAAGCTTTCTTT	CAISEGGTNAEAFF
TRBJ2-2	TRBD1	NA	TRBV5-1	TGCGCCAGCAGCTTAGGGACAGGGTACACCGGGGAGCTGTTTTTT	CASSLGTGYTGELFF
TRBJ2-1	TRBD1	once	TRBV5-1	TGCGCCAGCAGCATAGCTTCCGGGACAGGGGACAATGAGCAGTTCTTC	CASSIASGTGDNEQFF
TRBJ1-3	TRBD1	NA	TRBV7-2	TGTGCCAGCAGCCGAACAGGGGTCGGAAACACCATATATTTT	CASSRTGVGNTIYF
TRBJ2-1	NA	NA	TRBV10-3	TGTGCCATCAGTGAGTCACAACAGCCGACCTACAATGAGCAGTTCTTC	CAISESQQPTYNEQFF
TRBJ2-3	TRBD1	NA	TRBV2	TGTGCCAGCAGGGCCGGGACAGGGGGCTCAGATACGCAGTATTTT	CASRAGTGGSDTQYF
TRBJ2-6	TRBD2	NA	TRBV5-5	TGTGCCAGCAGCTCCCGGACTGCGGGGGGCCAAGGGGCCAACGTCCTGACTTTC	CASSSRTAGGQGANVLTF
TRBJ2-7	TRBD2	NA	TRBV10-3	TGTGCCGCACATAGCGGGGACTCCTACGAGCAGTACTTC	CAAHSGDSYEQYF
TRBJ2-7	NA	NA	TRBV6-5	TGTGCCACGAGGGGAGAGGCCTACGAGCAGTACTTC	CATRGEAYEQYF
TRBJ2-1	TRBD1	NA	TRBV6-4	TGTGCCAGCAGCAGACAGGGGGCATACAATGAGCAGTTCTTC	CASSRQGAYNEQFF
TRBJ2-3	TRBD2	NA	TRBV7-9	TGTGCCAGCAGCTTAGGGGTTAGCGGGAGAACAGATACGCAGTATTTT	CASSLGVSGRTDTQYF
TRBJ1-1	NA	NA	TRBV10-1	TGCGCCAGCAGTGAATCGGGTTACACTGAAGCTTTCTTT	CASSESGYTEAFF
TRBJ2-7	TRBD2	once	TRBV5-4	TGTGCCAGCAGCTTGGTGCAGCGGGGAGACGAGCAGTACTTC	CASSLVQRGDEQYF
TRBJ2-7	NA	NA	TRBV7-9	TGTGCCAGCAGCTCAACTACAGGGTTCTACGAGCAGTACTTC	CASSSTTGFYEQYF
TRBJ2-1	TRBD2	NA	TRBV27	TGTGCCAGCAGTCTACTAGCGGGGTACAATGAGCAGTTCTTC	CASSLLAGYNEQFF
TRBJ2-5	TRBD2	NA	TRBV28	TGTGCCAGCAGTCAGGGCGGGAGCTATCAAGAGACCCAGTACTTC	CASSQGGSYQETQYF
TRBJ1-1	NA	few	TRBV30	TGTGCCTGGAGGCGAGGGGATGCGGCTTTCTTT	CAWRRGDAAFF
TRBJ2-3	NA	once	TRBV5-1	TGCGCCAGCAGCTTGGGACCCACAACAGATACGCAGTATTTT	CASSLGPTTDTQYF
TRBJ2-1	NA	once	TRBV12-1	NA	CASRCPWGSGSLNEQFF
TRBJ2-3	NA	NA	TRBV19	TGTGCCACCGACGCGGGGGCGCCCGGAGATACGCAGTATTTT	CATDAGAPGDTQYF
TRBJ2-1	TRBD2	NA	TRBV9	TGTGCCAGCAGCGTAGGAGCGGGAGGGTACAATGAGCAGTTCTTC	CASSVGAGGYNEQFF
TRBJ2-3	NA	NA	TRBV28	TGTGCCAGCAGTTTTAGAGGGCAGGGCACAGATACGCAGTATTTT	CASSFRGQGTDTQYF